The table lists the clone carrying this TCR beta chain with a count of one. Original handling: Researchers report that nucleated cell counts were estimated from reference gene primer amplification. TCRdb's table, derived via immunoSEQ multiplex PCR, lists solely in-frame clones and lacks some. V and J calls and clone size are copied from that table; D and trimming were computed from the DNA. The repertoire holds under 150,000 clones, with around 88% as singletons. The data stem from a study of blood T cell repertoires in COVID-19. Study-level information: COVID-19 samples from acute and convalescent phases originated in the United States, Italy and Spain. PBMCs, B-cell-depleted T cells, or T cells were the source of the cDNA or gDNA that made up the material.

V was pared by 2 bases and J by 6 bases, with 14 bases between. Germline assignment: CDR1 SGHDT and CDR2 YYEEEE. The CDR3 consists of 14 residues. The specimen was peripheral blood. This clonotype was sampled from a human donor in a cohort sampled during active COVID-19. The V call is TRBV5-6, the J call TRBJ1-2, with a possible D match to TRBD1 (6 bases). This CDR3 reads CASSLQGREDGYTF. DNA of the CDR3: TGTGCCAGCAGCTTACAGGGCAGGGAAGATGGCTACACCTTC.